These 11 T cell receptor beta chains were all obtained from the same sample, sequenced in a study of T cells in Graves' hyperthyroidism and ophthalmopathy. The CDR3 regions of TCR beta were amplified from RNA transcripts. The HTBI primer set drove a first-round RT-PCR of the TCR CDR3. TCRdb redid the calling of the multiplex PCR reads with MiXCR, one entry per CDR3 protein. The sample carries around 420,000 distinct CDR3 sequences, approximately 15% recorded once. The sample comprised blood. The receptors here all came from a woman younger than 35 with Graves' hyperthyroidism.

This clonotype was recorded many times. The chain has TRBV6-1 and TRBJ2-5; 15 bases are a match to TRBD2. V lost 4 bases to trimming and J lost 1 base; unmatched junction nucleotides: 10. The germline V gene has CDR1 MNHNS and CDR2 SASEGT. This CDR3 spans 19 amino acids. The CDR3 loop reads CASSVIPGLAGGPQETQYF. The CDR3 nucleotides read TGTGCCAGCAGTGTTATCCCGGGACTAGCGGGGGGACCCCAAGAGACCCAGTACTTC.

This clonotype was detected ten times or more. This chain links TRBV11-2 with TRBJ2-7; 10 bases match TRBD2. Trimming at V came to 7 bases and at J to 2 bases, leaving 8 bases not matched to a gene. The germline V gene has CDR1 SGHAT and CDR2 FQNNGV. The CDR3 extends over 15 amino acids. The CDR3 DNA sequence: TGTGCCAGCACCAAAACTAGCGGGACGACCTACGAGCAGTACTTC. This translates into CASTKTSGTTYEQYF.

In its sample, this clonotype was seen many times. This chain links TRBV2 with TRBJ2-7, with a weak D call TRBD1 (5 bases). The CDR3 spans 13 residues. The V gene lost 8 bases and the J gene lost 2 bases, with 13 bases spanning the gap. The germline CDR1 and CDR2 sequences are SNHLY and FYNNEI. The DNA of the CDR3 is TGTGCCAGCTCTAAACAGGTAGCCTACGAGCAGTACTTC. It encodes CASSKQVAYEQYF.

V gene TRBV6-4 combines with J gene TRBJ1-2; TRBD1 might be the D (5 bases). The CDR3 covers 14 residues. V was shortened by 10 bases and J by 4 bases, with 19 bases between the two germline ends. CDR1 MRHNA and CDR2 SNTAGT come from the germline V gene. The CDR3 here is CATLSRAGGYGYTF. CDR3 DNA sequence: TGTGCCACTCTCAGTAGGGCCGGGGGCTATGGCTACACCTTC.

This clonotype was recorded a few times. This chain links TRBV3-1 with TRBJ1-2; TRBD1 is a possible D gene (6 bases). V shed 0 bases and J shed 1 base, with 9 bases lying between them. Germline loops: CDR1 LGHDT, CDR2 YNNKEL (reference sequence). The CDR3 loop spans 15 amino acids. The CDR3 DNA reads TGTGCCAGCAGCCAAGATGCACAGGGTAACTATGGCTACACCTTC. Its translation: CASSQDAQGNYGYTF.

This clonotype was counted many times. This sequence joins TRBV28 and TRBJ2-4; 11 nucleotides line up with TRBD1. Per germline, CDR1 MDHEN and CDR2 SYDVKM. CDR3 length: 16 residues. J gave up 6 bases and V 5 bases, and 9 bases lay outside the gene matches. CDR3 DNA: TGTGCCAGCAGTCCGGGGACAGGGGGATTAGTAAACATTCAGTACTTC. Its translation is CASSPGTGGLVNIQYF.

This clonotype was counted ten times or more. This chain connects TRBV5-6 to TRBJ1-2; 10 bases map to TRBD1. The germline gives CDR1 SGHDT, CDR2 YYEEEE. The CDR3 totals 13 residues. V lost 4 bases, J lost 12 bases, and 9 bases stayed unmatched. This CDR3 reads CASSVRDRGRNTF. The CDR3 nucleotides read TGTGCCAGCAGCGTCCGGGACAGGGGAAGGAACACCTTC.

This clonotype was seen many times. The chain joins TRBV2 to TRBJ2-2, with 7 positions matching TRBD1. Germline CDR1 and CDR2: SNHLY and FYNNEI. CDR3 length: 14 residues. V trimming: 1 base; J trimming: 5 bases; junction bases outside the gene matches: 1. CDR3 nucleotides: TGTGCCAGCAGTGAAGAGGGGGCGACCGGGGAGCTGTTTTTT. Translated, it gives CASSEEGATGELFF.

CDR3 nucleotide sequence: TGTGCCAGCAGACAACTAGCGGGTACACTGACAGATACGCAGTATTTT. Amino acids: CASRQLAGTLTDTQYF. This chain connects TRBV7-2 to TRBJ2-3; 9 bases align to TRBD2. CDR3 size: 16 residues. Germline loops: CDR1 SGHTA, CDR2 FQGNSA. Trimming removed 6 bases from V and 3 bases from J; junction bases left unmatched: 10.

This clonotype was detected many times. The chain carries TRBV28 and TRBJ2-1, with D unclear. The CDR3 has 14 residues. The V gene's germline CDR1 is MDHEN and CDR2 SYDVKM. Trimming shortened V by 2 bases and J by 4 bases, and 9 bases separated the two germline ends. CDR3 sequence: CASSLPQFYNEQFF. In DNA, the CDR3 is TGTGCCAGCAGTTTACCACAGTTTTACAATGAGCAGTTCTTC.

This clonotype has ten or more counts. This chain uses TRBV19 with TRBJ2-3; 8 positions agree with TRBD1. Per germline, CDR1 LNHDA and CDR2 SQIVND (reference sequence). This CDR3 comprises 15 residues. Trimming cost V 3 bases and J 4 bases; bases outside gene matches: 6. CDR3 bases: TGTGCCAGTAGTATTACCCAGGGGGCTGCAGATACGCAGTATTTT. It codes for CASSITQGAADTQYF.